This T cell receptor (beta chain) originates from a study of a mutant IDH1 vaccine in newly diagnosed glioma. Study background: Patients received eight vaccinations in weeks 1, 3, 5, 7, 11, 15, 19, 23. Before enrollment, the patients had been treated with radiotherapy alone, temozolomide alone, or both together. Most of them had received both. Study results and caveats: Vaccine-induced immune responses occurred in 93.3% of patients.

Sequenced by immunoSEQ multiplex PCR; TCRdb stores in-frame clones only, minus some. This table holds about 56,000 clones, about 87% found once. To note about this clone: Its antigen remains unknown.

CDR3 size: 12 residues. The germline V gene encodes CDR1 MDHEN and CDR2 SYDVKM. V was pared by 5 bases and J by 2 bases, with 6 bases between. Specified time point: week 5, during vaccination. Vaccine doses each comprised 300 ug of mutant IDH1 20-mer peptide, with topical imiquimod. J is TRBJ1-1 and V is TRBV28; D gene uncertain. The sample in question was PBMCs, obtained from a glioma patient whose treatment included an IDH1 peptide vaccine. This TCR was recovered from a middle-aged woman with glioma. DNA of the CDR3: TGTGCCAGCAGTCCGATTAACACTGAAGCTTTCTTT. Translating gives CASSPINTEAFF.